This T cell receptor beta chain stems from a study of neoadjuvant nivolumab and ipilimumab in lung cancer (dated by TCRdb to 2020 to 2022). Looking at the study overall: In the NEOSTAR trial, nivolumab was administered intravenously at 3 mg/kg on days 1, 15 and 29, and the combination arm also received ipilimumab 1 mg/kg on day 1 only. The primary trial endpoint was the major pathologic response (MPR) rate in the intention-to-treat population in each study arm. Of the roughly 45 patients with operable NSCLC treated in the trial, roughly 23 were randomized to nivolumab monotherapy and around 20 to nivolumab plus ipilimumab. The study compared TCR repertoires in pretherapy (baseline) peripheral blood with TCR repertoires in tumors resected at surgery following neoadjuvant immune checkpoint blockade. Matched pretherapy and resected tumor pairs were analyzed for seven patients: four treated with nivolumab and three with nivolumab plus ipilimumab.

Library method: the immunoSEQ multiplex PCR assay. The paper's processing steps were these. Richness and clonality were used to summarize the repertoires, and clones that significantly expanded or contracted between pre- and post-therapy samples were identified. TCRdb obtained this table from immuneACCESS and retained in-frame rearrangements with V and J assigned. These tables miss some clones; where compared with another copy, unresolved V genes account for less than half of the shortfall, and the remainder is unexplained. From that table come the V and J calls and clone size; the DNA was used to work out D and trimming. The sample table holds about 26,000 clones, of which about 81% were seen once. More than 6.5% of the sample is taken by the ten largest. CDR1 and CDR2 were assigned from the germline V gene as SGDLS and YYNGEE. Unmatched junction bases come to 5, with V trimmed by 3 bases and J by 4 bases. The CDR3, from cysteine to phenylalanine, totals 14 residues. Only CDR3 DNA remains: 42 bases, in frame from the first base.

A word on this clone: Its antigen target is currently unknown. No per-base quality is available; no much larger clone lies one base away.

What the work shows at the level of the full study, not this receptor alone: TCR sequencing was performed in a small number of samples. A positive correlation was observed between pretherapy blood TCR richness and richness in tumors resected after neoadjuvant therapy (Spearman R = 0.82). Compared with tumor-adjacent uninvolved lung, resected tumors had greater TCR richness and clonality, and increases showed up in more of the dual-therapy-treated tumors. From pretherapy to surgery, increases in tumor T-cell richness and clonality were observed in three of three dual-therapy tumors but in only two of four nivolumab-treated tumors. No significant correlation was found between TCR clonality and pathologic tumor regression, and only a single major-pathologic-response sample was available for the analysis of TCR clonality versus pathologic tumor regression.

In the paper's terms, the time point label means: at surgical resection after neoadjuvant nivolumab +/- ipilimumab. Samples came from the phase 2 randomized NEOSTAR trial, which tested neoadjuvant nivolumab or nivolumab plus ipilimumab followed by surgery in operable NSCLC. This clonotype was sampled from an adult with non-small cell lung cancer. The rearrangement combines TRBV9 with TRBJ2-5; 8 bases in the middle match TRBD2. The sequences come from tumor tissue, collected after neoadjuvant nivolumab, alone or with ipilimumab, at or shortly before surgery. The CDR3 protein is CASSEAGGRETQYF. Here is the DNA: TGTGCCAGCAGCGAGGCGGGAGGTAGAGAGACCCAGTACTTC.